The 10 T cell receptor beta chains reported below all come from one sample, sequenced in a study of cytomegalovirus exposure and HLA in healthy donors. Both 60 Vbeta primers and 13 Jbeta primers went into the PCR. Method: immunoSEQ multiplex PCR; TCRdb's copy keeps in-frame clones and lacks some. Among approximately 100,000 clones listed, approximately 76% were seen once. The sample taken for sequencing was PBMCs. The receptors stem from a man aged 35 to 55 in good health and CMV-seronegative.

The rearrangement links TRBV28 to TRBJ2-5, with 9 positions matching TRBD1. From germline, CDR1 is MDHEN and CDR2 SYDVKM. This CDR3 has 14 amino acids. V shed 6 bases, J shed 4 bases, and the junction held 6 bases outside the gene matches. CDR3 coding DNA: TGTGCCAGCAGCCCCGACAGGGGGGGAGAGACCCAGTACTTC. Its protein product is CASSPDRGGETQYF.

Only one count was recorded for this clone. The V call is TRBV19, the J call TRBJ2-6; 8 bases are a match to TRBD2. Per the germline V gene, CDR1 is LNHDA and CDR2 is SQIVND (reference sequence). This CDR3 has 17 amino acids. Germline trimming cut 2 bases from V and 0 bases from J; bases unmatched to any gene: 3. The CDR3 protein is CASSITGGNSGANVLTF. The CDR3 DNA follows: TGTGCCAGTAGTATAACGGGGGGGAACTCTGGGGCCAACGTCCTGACTTTC.

This clone was seen more than once but under ten times. V is TRBV5-4 and J is TRBJ1-1, with 11 bases lining up with TRBD1. Trimming removed 7 bases from V and 3 bases from J; junction bases left unmatched: 5. In germline, CDR1 is SGHNT, CDR2 YYREEE (reference sequence). The CDR3 length is 14 residues. This CDR3 reads CASGQGARDTEAFF. The CDR3 DNA is TGTGCCAGCGGACAGGGGGCAAGGGACACTGAAGCTTTCTTT.

This chain connects TRBV28 to TRBJ1-5, with a weak D call TRBD1 (6 bases). The germline gives CDR1 MDHEN, CDR2 SYDVKM. CDR3 length: 13 residues. V was trimmed by 6 bases and J by 4 bases, leaving 10 bases between them. The CDR3 region is CASRRGWNQPQHF. The CDR3 nucleotides are TGTGCCAGCAGAAGGGGGTGGAATCAGCCCCAGCATTTT.

The chain is built from TRBV2 and TRBJ1-2; possibly TRBD1 for D (6 bases). This CDR3 is 13 amino acids long. V was cut by 5 bases and J by 7 bases, with 14 bases left in between. CDR1 is SNHLY, CDR2 FYNNEI, per germline. DNA of the CDR3: TGTGCCAGCAGTATCCGGACAGAGGTTGGCTACACCTTC. The encoded protein is CASSIRTEVGYTF. Together with reference TRBV2 and TRBJ1-2, the CDR3 gives the full variable domain: EPEVTQTPSHQVTQMGQEVILRCVPISNHLYFYWYRQILGQKVEFLVSFYNNEISEKSEIFDDQFSVERPDGSNFTLKIRSTKLEDSAMYFCASSIRTEVGYTFGSGTRLTVV.

This clone appeared a few times. The chain carries TRBV2 and TRBJ2-3; 8 positions agree with TRBD1. The CDR3 length is 15 residues. The V gene's germline CDR1 is SNHLY and CDR2 FYNNEI. J lost 0 bases, V lost 6 bases, and 5 bases had no gene match. The CDR3 sequence: CASSQTGESTDTQYF. The CDR3 DNA reads TGTGCCAGCAGCCAGACAGGGGAGAGCACAGATACGCAGTATTTT.

CDR3 in amino acids: CASSDPGYGGYTF. The CDR3 DNA follows: TGTGCCAGCAGTGACCCAGGGTACGGTGGCTACACCTTC. The V and J genes are TRBV6-1 and TRBJ1-2; D is perhaps TRBD1 (5 bases). Germline V gives CDR1 MNHNS, CDR2 SASEGT. V was trimmed by 3 bases and J by 7 bases, leaving 12 bases between them. The CDR3 is 13 residues long.

The chain is built from TRBV30 and TRBJ2-3; 12 nucleotides line up with TRBD2. With V trimmed by 4 bases and J by 9 bases, 8 bases remained unmatched. In germline, CDR1 is GTSNPN, CDR2 SVGIG (reference sequence). This CDR3 comprises 14 residues. DNA for the CDR3: TGTGCCTGGAATCTAGCGGGGGGGCTAGGAACGCAGTATTTT. Amino acid sequence: CAWNLAGGLGTQYF.

Comments on this clone: Other DNA variants within this sample encode the same CDR3. The rearrangement joins TRBV4-1 to TRBJ1-1; 9 nucleotides agree with TRBD1. The V gene end was trimmed by 1 base and the J gene end by 0 bases; junction bases not matched to a gene: 3. The CDR3 contains 16 residues. The germline CDR1 and CDR2 sequences are MGHRA and YSYEKL. The CDR3: CASSQGQGEVNTEAFF. CDR3 sequence (DNA): TGCGCCAGCAGCCAAGGACAGGGGGAGGTGAACACTGAAGCTTTCTTT.

CDR3 nucleotide sequence: TGTGCCAGCAGTACGGTCACAGATACGCAGTATTTT. Translated, it gives CASSTVTDTQYF. J is TRBJ2-3 and V is TRBV6-5; D ambiguous. Germline CDR1 is MNHEY and CDR2 is SVGAGI. Deletions cut 5 bases from V and 2 bases from J, with 5 bases between. The CDR3 is 12 residues long.